One sample yielded the 15 T cell receptor beta chains listed below, sequenced in a study of regulatory T cells in long-lasting Graves disease. Relying on iRepertoire HTBI primers and Arm-PCR of CDR3 regions, the team built TCR beta libraries. TCRdb redid the calling of the multiplex PCR reads with MiXCR, one entry per CDR3 protein. The sample holds 300,000 to 400,000 distinct CDR3 sequences; 16% are singletons and the top ten take just under 30%. The sample's time point: newly diagnosed GD, antithyroid drugs for less than 3 months. The TCR library was prepared using RNA isolated from PBMCs. These data were likewise used in another study, on T cells in Graves' hyperthyroidism and ophthalmopathy.

The sample consisted of peripheral blood mononuclear cells (PBMCs), taken at new diagnosis, from a patient treated with antithyroid drugs. All receptors derive from a man in his forties with Graves disease.

This clonotype appeared many times. The rearrangement joins TRBV5-1 to TRBJ1-1, with D possibly TRBD1 on 6 matching bases. This CDR3 contains 14 residues. CDR1 and CDR2 from the germline V gene are SGHRS and YFSETQ. V dropped 5 bases and J dropped 1 base, with 12 bases sitting between them. CDR3 coding DNA: TGCGCCAGCAGGGCCGGGACATCGAACACTGAAGCTTTCTTT. Translating it yields CASRAGTSNTEAFF. Full variable domain (missing parts from reference TRBV5-1 and TRBJ1-1): KAGVTQTPRYLIKTRGQQVTLSCSPISGHRSVSWYQQTPGQGLQFLFEYFSETQRNKGNFPGRFSGRQFSNSRSEMNVSTLELGDSALYLCASRAGTSNTEAFFGQGTRLTVV.

This clonotype was found many times. The J gene is TRBJ2-3, the V gene TRBV6-5; 12 nucleotides align to TRBD2. J gave up 5 bases and V 2 bases, and 2 bases lay outside the gene matches. This CDR3 comprises 15 residues. Germline values: CDR1 MNHEY, CDR2 SVGAGI. The CDR3 nucleotides read TGTGCCAGCAGTTACGGACTAGCGGGGAGAGATACGCAGTATTTT. It specifies CASSYGLAGRDTQYF.

The gene calls are TRBV5-5 and TRBJ2-7, with D possibly TRBD1 on 6 matching bases. Germline V gene lookup returns CDR1 SGHKS and CDR2 YYEKEE (reference sequence). V was shortened by 2 bases and J by 0 bases, with 12 bases between the two germline ends. This CDR3 has 15 residues. The chain's CDR3 is CASSFLQGYSYEQYF. The CDR3 DNA reads as TGTGCCAGCAGCTTCCTCCAGGGGTACTCCTACGAGCAGTACTTC.

This clonotype was recorded at least ten times. The gene calls are TRBV30 and TRBJ2-1; 8 bases match TRBD1. The CDR3 consists of 15 residues. Per germline, CDR1 GTSNPN and CDR2 SVGIG (reference sequence). Unmatched junction bases numbered 12, after V lost 2 bases and J lost 9 bases. The CDR3 loop is CAWSPGQGLVSEQFF. CDR3 coding DNA: TGTGCCTGGAGTCCTGGACAGGGATTGGTTAGTGAGCAGTTCTTC.

V usage is TRBV7-2 and J usage is TRBJ2-1; TRBD2 is a possible D gene (6 bases). Germline CDR1 reads SGHTA; CDR2 reads FQGNSA. Trimming removed 5 bases from V and 5 bases from J, with 19 bases in between. CDR3 length: 16 residues. The DNA for the CDR3 is TGTGCCAGCAGCCTGGGACTTTATACCTCAAACAATGAGCAGTTCTTC. This sequence encodes CASSLGLYTSNNEQFF.

The rearrangement uses TRBV3-2 and TRBJ1-5; the table names TRBD1, a call not compared with the DNA. TRBV3-2 is an annotated pseudogene. This CDR3 comprises 12 residues. This CDR3 is CASSHGGGPQHF. The CDR3 DNA follows: TGTGCCAGCAGCCATGGGGGCGGGCCCCAGCATTTT.

V gene TRBV3-1 combines with J gene TRBJ2-7; D gene unclear. Germline V gene data show CDR1 as LGHDT and CDR2 as YNNKEL (reference sequence). The V end was cut by 1 base, the J end by 0 bases, with 16 bases between. This CDR3 has 17 residues. Here the CDR3 DNA reads TGTGCCAGCAGCCAAGCTAAGCTTTCAACCTACTCCTACGAGCAGTACTTC. Its protein product is CASSQAKLSTYSYEQYF.

This clonotype was seen a few times. The V gene is TRBV4-1, the J gene TRBJ2-7; maybe TRBD1 (6 bases). Trimming removed 4 bases from V and 4 bases from J, with 17 bases in between. Germline CDR1 and CDR2: MGHRA and YSYEKL. The CDR3 covers 15 residues. CDR3 region: CASSPKMTGEYEQYF. In DNA form, the CDR3 reads TGCGCCAGCAGCCCCAAGATGACAGGAGAATACGAGCAGTACTTC.

This clonotype has ten or more counts. The rearrangement joins TRBV5-1 to TRBJ1-5; the D gene is possibly TRBD1 (5 bases). From germline, CDR1 is SGHRS and CDR2 YFSETQ. This CDR3 contains 14 residues. Trimming took off 8 bases at V and 2 bases at J, with 14 bases between the two ends. CDR3 sequence reads: CASHRGDGNQPQHF. The CDR3 bases are TGCGCCAGTCACCGGGGGGACGGCAATCAGCCCCAGCATTTT.

This clonotype was counted at least ten times. The DNA for the CDR3 is TGCGCCAGCAGCTTGGAGGCAAGTACCTACGAGCAGTACTTC. It encodes CASSLEASTYEQYF. The V gene is TRBV5-1, the J gene TRBJ2-7; D is unclear. Germline loops: CDR1 SGHRS, CDR2 YFSETQ. V lost 0 bases, J lost 2 bases, and 9 bases lay in between. This CDR3 comprises 14 residues.

Ten or more counts support this clonotype. The rearrangement links TRBV9 to TRBJ1-5; no reliable D call. The CDR3 spans 14 residues. The ends were cut back, 0 bases at V and 6 bases at J, with 10 bases in the middle. Germline V CDR1 and CDR2: SGDLS, YYNGEE. The CDR3 reads CASSVGARSQPQHF. CDR3 coding DNA: TGTGCCAGCAGCGTAGGGGCGAGGAGTCAGCCCCAGCATTTT. The full variable domain, its missing parts supplied by reference TRBV9 and TRBJ1-5, is DSGVTQTPKHLITATGQRVTLRCSPRSGDLSVYWYQQSLDQGLQFLIQYYNGEERAKGNILERFSAQQFPDLHSELNLSSLELGDSALYFCASSVGARSQPQHFGDGTRLSIL.

This clonotype was detected many times. The CDR3 protein is CASSDRRGRTGELFF. CDR3 DNA sequence: TGTGCCAGCAGTGATCGGAGGGGAAGGACCGGGGAGCTGTTTTTT. This chain uses TRBV2 with TRBJ2-2; tentatively, D is TRBD2 (6 bases). The CDR3 runs to 15 residues. V was cut by 3 bases and J by 5 bases, with 13 bases left in between. The V gene's germline CDR1 is SNHLY and CDR2 FYNNEI. Full variable domain (outside the CDR3, taken from reference TRBV2 and TRBJ2-2): EPEVTQTPSHQVTQMGQEVILRCVPISNHLYFYWYRQILGQKVEFLVSFYNNEISEKSEIFDDQFSVERPDGSNFTLKIRSTKLEDSAMYFCASSDRRGRTGELFFGEGSRLTVL.

There are a few counts of this clonotype. This chain uses TRBV20-1 with TRBJ2-1, with D perhaps given as TRBD1 or TRBD2 (5 bases each). Trimming stripped 1 base from V and 1 base from J, with 17 bases between. This CDR3 has 17 residues. The germline V gene encodes CDR1 DFQATT and CDR2 SNEGSKA (reference sequence). The chain's CDR3 is CSARGGWGSTSYNEQFF. The CDR3 nucleotides are TGCAGTGCTAGAGGAGGGTGGGGCTCCACTTCCTACAATGAGCAGTTCTTC.

This clonotype was counted many times. The chain links TRBV28 to TRBJ2-2; a weak D match, TRBD2 (6 bases). The CDR3 spans 14 residues. Germline CDR1 reads MDHEN; CDR2 reads SYDVKM. Trimming removed 5 bases from V and 1 base from J, with 8 bases in between. The CDR3 DNA follows: TGTGCCAGCAGTCTGGGGGGGAACACCGGGGAGCTGTTTTTT. As protein: CASSLGGNTGELFF.

This clonotype was seen ten or more times. The chain is built from TRBV7-3 and TRBJ2-3; TRBD1 might be the D (5 bases). V lost 4 bases and J 2 bases, leaving 7 bases between the germline ends. The CDR3 sequence is 13 residues long. Germline lookup yields CDR1 SGHTA and CDR2 FQGTGA. This CDR3 is CASSSGNTDTQYF. CDR3 coding DNA: TGTGCCAGCAGCTCAGGGAACACAGATACGCAGTATTTT.